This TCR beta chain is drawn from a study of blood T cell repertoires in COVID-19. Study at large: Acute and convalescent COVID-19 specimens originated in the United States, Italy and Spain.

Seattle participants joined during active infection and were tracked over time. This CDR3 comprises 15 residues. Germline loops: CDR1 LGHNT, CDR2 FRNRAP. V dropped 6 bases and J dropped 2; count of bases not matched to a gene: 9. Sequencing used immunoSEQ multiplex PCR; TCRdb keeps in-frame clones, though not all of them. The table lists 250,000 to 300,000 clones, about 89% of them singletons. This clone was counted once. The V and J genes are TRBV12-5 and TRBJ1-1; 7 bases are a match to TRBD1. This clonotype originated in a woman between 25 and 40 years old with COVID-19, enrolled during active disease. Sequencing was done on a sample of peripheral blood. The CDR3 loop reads CASGPFRQGNTEAFF. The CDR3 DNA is TGTGCTAGTGGACCCTTCAGACAGGGTAACACTGAAGCTTTCTTT.